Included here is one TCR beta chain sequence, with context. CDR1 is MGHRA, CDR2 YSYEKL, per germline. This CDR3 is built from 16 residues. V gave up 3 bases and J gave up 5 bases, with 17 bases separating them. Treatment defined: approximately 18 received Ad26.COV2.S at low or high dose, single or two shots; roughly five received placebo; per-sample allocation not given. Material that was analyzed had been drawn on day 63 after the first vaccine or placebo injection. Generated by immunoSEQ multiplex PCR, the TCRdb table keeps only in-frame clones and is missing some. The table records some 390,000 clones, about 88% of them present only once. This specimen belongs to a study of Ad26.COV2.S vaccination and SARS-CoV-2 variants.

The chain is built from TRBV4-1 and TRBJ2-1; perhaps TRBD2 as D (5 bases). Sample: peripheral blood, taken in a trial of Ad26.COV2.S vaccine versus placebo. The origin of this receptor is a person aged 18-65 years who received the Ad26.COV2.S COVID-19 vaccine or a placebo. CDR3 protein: CASSQHLASGDNEQFF. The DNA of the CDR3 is TGCGCCAGCAGCCAGCATCTAGCTTCGGGCGACAATGAGCAGTTCTTC.